The clone carrying this T cell receptor beta chain was observed at least ten times. What it recognizes is unknown. This specimen belongs to a study of metastatic and nonmetastatic thyroid tumors. Study background: It was across blood and tumor or nodule tissue from malignant and benign thyroid patients that repertoires were compared. Study conclusions and caveats: Malignant thyroid tumors reportedly had TCR beta diversity that was significantly higher than in benign nodules, in blood and tumor.

Germline V gene data show CDR1 as SGHAT and CDR2 as FQNNGV. CDR3 length equals 14 residues. V lost 3 bases and J lost 5; bases outside the gene matches: 6. Authors' processing steps: A classifier for distant metastasis in papillary thyroid cancer was constructed using CDR3 differences observed across clinicopathological groups. TCRdb re-called the PCR reads with MiXCR. It is TCRdb's table, rather than the study itself, that gives the V and J calls and clone size. The sample holds some 35,000 clones, approximately 30% seen once. None of the patients had undergone any treatment ahead of thyroid surgery.

The sequence came from a female donor with papillary thyroid cancer or a benign thyroid nodule (not recorded which). Some clones in this sample may be carry-over from other donors' samples. The specimen sequenced was blood. The chain employs TRBV11-2 and TRBJ1-1; 7 bases align to TRBD1. CDR3 protein: CASSFTGAVTEAFF. CDR3 nucleotides: TGTGCCAGCAGCTTCACAGGGGCGGTTACTGAAGCTTTCTTT.